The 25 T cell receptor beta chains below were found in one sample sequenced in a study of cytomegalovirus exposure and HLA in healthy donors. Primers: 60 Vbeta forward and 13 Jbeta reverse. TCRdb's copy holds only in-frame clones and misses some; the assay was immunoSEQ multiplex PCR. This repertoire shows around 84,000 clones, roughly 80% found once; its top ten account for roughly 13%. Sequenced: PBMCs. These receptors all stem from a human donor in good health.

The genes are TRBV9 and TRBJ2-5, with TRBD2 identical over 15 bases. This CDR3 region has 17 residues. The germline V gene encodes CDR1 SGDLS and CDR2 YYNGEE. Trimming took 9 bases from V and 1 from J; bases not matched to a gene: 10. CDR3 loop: CATGLAGGRGIQETQYF. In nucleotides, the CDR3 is TGTGCCACCGGACTAGCGGGGGGGCGGGGGATCCAAGAGACCCAGTACTTC.

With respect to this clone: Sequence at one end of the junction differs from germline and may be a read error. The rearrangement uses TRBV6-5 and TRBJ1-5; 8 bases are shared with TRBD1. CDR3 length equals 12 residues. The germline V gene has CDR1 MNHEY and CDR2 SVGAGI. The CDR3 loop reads CASIDRDRHTNF. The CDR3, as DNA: TGTGCCAGCATCGACCGGGACAGGCACACAAATTTT.

CDR3 sequence: CASSYQVAGINEQFF. The CDR3 coding sequence is TGTGCCAGCAGTTACCAGGTGGCAGGGATCAATGAGCAGTTCTTC. The chain uses TRBV6-5 and TRBJ2-1; TRBD1 might be the D (5 bases). Germline-derived CDR1 and CDR2 are MNHEY and SVGAGI. This CDR3 is built from 15 residues. V was clipped by 2 bases and J by 6 bases, with 14 bases between them.

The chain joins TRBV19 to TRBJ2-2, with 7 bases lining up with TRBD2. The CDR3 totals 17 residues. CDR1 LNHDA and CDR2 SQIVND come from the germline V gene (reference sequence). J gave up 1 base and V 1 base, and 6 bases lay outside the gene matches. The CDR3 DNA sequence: TGTGCCAGTAGTATAGCGGCCCGCGGGGGGAACACCGGGGAGCTGTTTTTT. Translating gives CASSIAARGGNTGELFF.

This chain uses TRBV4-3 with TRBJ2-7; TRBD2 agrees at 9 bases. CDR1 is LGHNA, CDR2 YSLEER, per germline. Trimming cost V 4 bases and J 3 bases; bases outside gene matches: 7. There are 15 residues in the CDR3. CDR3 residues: CASSRSGGADYEQYF. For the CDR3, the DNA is TGCGCCAGCAGCCGTAGCGGGGGCGCTGACTACGAGCAGTACTTC.

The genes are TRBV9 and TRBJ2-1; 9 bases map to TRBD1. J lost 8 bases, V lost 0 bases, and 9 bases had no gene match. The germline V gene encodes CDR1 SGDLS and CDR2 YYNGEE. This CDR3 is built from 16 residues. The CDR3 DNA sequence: TGTGCCAGCAGCGTAGCCCCGGGACAGGGACGCGATGAGCAGTTCTTC. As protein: CASSVAPGQGRDEQFF.

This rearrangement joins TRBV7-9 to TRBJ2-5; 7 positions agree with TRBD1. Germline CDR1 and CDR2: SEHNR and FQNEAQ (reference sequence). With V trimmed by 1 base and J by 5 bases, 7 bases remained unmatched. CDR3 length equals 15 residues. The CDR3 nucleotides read TGTGCCAGCAGCTTAGGAGACAGGGTGGGGGAGACCCAGTACTTC. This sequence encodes CASSLGDRVGETQYF.

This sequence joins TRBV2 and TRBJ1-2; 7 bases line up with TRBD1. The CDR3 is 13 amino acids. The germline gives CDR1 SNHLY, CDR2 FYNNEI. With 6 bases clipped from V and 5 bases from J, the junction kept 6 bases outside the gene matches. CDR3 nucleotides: TGTGCCAGCAGGGAACAGACAGGGTATGGCTACACCTTC. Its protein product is CASREQTGYGYTF.

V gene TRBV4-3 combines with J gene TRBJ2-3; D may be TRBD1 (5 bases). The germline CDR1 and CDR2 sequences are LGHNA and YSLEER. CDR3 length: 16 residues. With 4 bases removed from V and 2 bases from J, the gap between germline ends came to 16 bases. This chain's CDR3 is CASSPQQTAHTDTQYF. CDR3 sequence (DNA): TGCGCCAGCAGCCCGCAACAGACAGCCCACACAGATACGCAGTATTTT.

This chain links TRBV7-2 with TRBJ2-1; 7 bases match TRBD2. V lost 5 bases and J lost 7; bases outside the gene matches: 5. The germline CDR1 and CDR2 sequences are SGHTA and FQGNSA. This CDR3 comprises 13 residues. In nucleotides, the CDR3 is TGTGCCAGCAGCCGAGCGGGGAAGAATGAGCAGTTCTTC. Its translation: CASSRAGKNEQFF.

The CDR3 bases are TGTGCCAGCAGCCAAGAGGGCCCGCGGCAGCCCCAGCATTTT. Translation gives CASSQEGPRQPQHF. The V gene is TRBV6-6, the J gene TRBJ1-5; no clear D gene. The V end was cut by 6 bases, the J end by 7 bases, with 16 bases between. CDR1 is MNHNY, CDR2 SVGAGI, per germline (reference sequence). The CDR3 has 14 amino acids.

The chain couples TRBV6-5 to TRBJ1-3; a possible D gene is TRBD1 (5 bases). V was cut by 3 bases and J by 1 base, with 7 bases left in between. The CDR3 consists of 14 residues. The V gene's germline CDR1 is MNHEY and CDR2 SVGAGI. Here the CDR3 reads CASSYDRSGNTIYF. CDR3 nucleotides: TGTGCCAGCAGTTATGACAGATCTGGAAACACCATATATTTT.

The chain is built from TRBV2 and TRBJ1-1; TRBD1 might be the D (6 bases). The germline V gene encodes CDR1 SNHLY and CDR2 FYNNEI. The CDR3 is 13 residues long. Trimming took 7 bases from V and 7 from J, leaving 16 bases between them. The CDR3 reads CASTLPRTVEAFF. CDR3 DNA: TGTGCCAGCACTTTACCCCGGACAGTTGAAGCTTTCTTT.

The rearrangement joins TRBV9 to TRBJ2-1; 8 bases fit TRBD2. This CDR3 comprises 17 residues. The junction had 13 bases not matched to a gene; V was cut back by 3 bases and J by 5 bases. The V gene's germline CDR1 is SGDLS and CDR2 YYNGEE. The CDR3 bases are TGTGCCAGCAGCGAGACCCCTTACGGGGGGGCCAACAATGAGCAGTTCTTC. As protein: CASSETPYGGANNEQFF.

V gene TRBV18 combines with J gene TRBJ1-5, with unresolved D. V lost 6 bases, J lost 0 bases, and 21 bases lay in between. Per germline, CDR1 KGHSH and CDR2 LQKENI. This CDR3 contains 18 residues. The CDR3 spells CASSQDGLITNSNQPQHF. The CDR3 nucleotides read TGTGCCAGCTCGCAAGACGGACTAATCACAAATAGCAATCAGCCCCAGCATTTT.

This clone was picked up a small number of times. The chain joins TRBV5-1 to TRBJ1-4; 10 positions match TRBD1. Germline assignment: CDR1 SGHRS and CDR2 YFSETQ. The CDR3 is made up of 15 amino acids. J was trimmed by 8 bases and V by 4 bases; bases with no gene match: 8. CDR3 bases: TGCGCCAGCAGCCCCAGGGACAGGGGTGGCGAAAAACTGTTTTTT. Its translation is CASSPRDRGGEKLFF.

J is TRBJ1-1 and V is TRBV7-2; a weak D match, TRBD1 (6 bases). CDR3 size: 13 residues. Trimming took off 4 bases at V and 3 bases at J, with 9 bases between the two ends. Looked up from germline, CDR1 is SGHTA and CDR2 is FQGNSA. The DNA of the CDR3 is TGTGCCAGCAGCTCCCAGGGGCACACTGAAGCTTTCTTT. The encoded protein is CASSSQGHTEAFF.

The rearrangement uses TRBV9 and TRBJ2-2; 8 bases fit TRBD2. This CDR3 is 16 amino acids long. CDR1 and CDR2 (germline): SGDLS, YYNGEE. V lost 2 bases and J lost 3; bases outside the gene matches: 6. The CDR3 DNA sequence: TGTGCCAGCAGCGTTACTAGCGGCCAATACACCGGGGAGCTGTTTTTT. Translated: CASSVTSGQYTGELFF.

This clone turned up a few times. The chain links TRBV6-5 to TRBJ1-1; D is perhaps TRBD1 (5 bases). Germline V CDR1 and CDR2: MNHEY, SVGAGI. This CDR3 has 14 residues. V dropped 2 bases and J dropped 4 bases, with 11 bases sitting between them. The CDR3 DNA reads TGTGCCAGCAGTTACCTTGGAGGGGCCACTGAAGCTTTCTTT. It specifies CASSYLGGATEAFF.

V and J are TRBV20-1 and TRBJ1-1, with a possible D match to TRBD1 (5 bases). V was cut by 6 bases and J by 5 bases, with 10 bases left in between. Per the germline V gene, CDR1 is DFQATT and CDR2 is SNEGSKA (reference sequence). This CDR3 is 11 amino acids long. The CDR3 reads CSASGGTEAFF. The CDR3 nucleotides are TGCAGTGCATCGGGGGGTACTGAAGCTTTCTTT.

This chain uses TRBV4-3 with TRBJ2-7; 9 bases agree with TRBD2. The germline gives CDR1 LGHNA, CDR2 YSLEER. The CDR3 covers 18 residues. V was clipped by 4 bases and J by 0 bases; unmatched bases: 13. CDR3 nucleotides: TGCGCCAGCAGCCCACGACTAGCGGAGGGGACAAACTCCTACGAGCAGTACTTC. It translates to CASSPRLAEGTNSYEQYF.

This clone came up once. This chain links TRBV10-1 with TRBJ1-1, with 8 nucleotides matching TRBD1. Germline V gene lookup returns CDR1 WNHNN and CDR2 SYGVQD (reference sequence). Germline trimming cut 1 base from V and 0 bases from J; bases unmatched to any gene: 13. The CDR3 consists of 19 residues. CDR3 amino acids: CASSEFPAADRAMNTEAFF. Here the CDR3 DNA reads TGCGCCAGCAGTGAGTTTCCCGCCGCGGACAGGGCCATGAACACTGAAGCTTTCTTT.

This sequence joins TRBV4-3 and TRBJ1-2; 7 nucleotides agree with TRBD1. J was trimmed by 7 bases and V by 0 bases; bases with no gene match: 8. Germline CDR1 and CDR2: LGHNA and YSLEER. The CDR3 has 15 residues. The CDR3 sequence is CASSQEEEGAVGYTF. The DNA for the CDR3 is TGCGCCAGCAGCCAAGAGGAAGAGGGGGCGGTTGGCTACACCTTC.

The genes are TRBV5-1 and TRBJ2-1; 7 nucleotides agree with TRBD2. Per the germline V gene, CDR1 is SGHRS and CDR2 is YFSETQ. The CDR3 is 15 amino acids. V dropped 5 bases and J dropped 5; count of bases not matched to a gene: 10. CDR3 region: CASSPPAGVNNEQFF. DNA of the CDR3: TGCGCCAGCAGTCCCCCCGCGGGGGTAAACAATGAGCAGTTCTTC.

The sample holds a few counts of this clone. The CDR3 region is CASSQGGGLGNEQFF. The CDR3 coding sequence is TGCGCCAGCAGCCAAGGTGGAGGGCTGGGCAATGAGCAGTTCTTC. V is TRBV4-1 and J is TRBJ2-1, with D possibly matching TRBD2 (6 bases). The germline gives CDR1 MGHRA, CDR2 YSYEKL. Trimming took 1 base from V and 6 from J, leaving 13 bases between them. CDR3 length: 15 amino acids.